The sequence of this TCR beta chain was determined in a study of blood T cell repertoires in COVID-19. Study at large: Researchers got acute and convalescent COVID-19 samples from the United States, Italy and Spain.

This CDR3 spans 10 amino acids. Assay: immunoSEQ multiplex PCR; the TCRdb copy retains only in-frame clones and omits some. The sample holds 65,000 to 95,000 clones; about 73% are singletons and the top ten take about 5.7%. This receptor was taken from a man aged 45-65 years with active or convalescent COVID-19. Sequenced material: peripheral blood. This chain links TRBV21-1 with TRBJ1-2. TRBV21-1 is listed as a pseudogene. The CDR3 DNA reads as TGTGCCAGCACTAGCAGGACTTGCACCTTC. As protein: CASTSRTCTF.